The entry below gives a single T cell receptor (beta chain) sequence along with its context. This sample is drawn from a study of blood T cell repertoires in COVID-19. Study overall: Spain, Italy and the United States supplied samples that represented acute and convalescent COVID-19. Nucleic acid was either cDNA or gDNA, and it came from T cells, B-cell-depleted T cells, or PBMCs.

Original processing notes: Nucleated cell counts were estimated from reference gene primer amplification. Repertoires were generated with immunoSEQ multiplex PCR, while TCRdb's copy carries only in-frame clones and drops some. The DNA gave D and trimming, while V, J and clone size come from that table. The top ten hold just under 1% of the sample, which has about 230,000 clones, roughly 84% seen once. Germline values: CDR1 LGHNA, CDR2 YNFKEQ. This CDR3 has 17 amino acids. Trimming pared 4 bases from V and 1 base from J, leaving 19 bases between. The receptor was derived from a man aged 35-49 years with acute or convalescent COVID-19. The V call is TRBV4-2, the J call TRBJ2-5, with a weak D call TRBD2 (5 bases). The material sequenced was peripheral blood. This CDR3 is CASSPSELVEGQETQYF. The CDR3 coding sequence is TGTGCCAGCAGCCCCTCGGAACTAGTCGAGGGCCAAGAGACCCAGTACTTC.